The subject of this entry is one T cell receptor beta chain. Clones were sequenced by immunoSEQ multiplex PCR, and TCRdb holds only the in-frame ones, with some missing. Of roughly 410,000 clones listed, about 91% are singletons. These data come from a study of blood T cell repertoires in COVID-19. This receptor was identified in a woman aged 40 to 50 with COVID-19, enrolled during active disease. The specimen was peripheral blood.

This CDR3 reads CASSPRQGLSNQPQHF. The CDR3, as DNA: TGTGCCAGCAGCCCTAGACAGGGCCTTAGCAATCAGCCCCAGCATTTT. The chain recombines TRBV28 with TRBJ1-5; 7 nucleotides agree with TRBD1. The germline gives CDR1 MDHEN, CDR2 SYDVKM. Trimming at V came to 6 bases and at J to 0 bases, leaving 8 bases not matched to a gene. This CDR3 has 16 residues.